This TCR beta chain was obtained from a study of blood T cell repertoires in COVID-19. Study in general: Sources were T cells, B-cell-depleted T cells, or PBMCs; the material itself was cDNA or gDNA.

Germline CDR1 is MDHEN and CDR2 is SYDVKM. The CDR3 length is 11 residues. Trimming removed 7 bases from V and 1 base from J, with 5 bases in between. As originally analysed: By means of reference gene primer amplification, nucleated cell counts were estimated. The repertoire was sequenced with immunoSEQ multiplex PCR; TCRdb's copy has only in-frame clones and lacks some. From that table come the V and J calls and clone size; the DNA was used to work out D and trimming. This sample has under 200,000 clones, with roughly 88% found just once. This clone has only a few counts. Cohorts were determined from participant-reported clinical history.

The sequence derives from a man aged 35-49 years with acute COVID-19. The sample taken for sequencing was PBMCs or T cells enriched from blood (not recorded which). The chain recombines TRBV28 with TRBJ2-7; D not certain. In nucleotides, the CDR3 is TGTGCCAGCACTAATTCCTACGAGCAGTACTTC. Translated: CASTNSYEQYF.